This TCR beta chain came from a study of T cell responses to AZD1222 COVID-19 vaccine. Background on the study: Pooled together were second doses at about 4 or about 12 weeks. Overall study results and limits: Reports indicate that nearly half of spike-specific TCRs are directed at unmutated variant regions. Donor demographics were predominantly white British with a female majority; clonal diversity may be underestimated. The repertoires were collected only after the peak T cell response.

On this clone: Its antigen is still unknown.

CDR3 length equals 15 residues. CDR1 is LNHDA, CDR2 SQIVND, per germline (reference sequence). V lost 3 bases, J lost 1 base, and 3 bases stayed unmatched. Produced via immunoSEQ multiplex PCR; TCRdb's table is partial and in-frame only. Of roughly 100,000 clones in the sample, approximately 87% were seen once. The receptor's source is an adult in good health. Sample: peripheral blood, taken on day 0 of AZD1222 vaccination. The chain links TRBV19 to TRBJ1-5; 7 bases match TRBD1. The CDR3 bases are TGTGCCAGTAGTATTTCGGGACAGAGCAATCAGCCCCAGCATTTT. This codes for CASSISGQSNQPQHF.